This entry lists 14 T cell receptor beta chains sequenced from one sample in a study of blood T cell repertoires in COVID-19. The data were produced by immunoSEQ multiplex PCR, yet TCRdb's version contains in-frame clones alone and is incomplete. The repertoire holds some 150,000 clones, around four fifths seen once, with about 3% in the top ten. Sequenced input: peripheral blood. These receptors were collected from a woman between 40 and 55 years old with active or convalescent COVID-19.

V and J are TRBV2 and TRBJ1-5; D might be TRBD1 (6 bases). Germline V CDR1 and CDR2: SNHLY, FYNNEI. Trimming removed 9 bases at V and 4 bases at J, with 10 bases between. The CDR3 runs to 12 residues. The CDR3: CASTGSNQPQHF. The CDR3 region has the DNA TGTGCCAGTACAGGGTCGAATCAGCCCCAGCATTTT.

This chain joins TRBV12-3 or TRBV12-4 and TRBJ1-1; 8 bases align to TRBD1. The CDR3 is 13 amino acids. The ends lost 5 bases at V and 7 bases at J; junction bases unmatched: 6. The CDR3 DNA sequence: TGTGCCAGCAGTCACGGACAGGGTCTTGAAGCTTTCTTT. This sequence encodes CASSHGQGLEAFF.

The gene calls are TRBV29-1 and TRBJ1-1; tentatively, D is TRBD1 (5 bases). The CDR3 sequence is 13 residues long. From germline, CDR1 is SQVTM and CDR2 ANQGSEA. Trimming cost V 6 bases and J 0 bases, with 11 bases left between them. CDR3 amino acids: CSVRQHVNTEAFF. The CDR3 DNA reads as TGCAGCGTCCGACAGCACGTGAACACTGAAGCTTTCTTT.

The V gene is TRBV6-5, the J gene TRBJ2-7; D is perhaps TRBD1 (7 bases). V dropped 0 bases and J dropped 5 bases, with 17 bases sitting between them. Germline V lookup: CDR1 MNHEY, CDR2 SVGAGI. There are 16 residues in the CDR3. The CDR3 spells CASSYSMWQGGHEQYF. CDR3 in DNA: TGTGCCAGCAGTTACTCGATGTGGCAGGGGGGCCACGAGCAGTACTTC.

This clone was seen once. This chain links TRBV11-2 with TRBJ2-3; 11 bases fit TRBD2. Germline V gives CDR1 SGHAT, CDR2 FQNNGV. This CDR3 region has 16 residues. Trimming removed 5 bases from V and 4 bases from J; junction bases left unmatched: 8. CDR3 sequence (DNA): TGTGCCAGCAGCCCCACTAGCGGGGGTTGGGCAGATACGCAGTATTTT. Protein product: CASSPTSGGWADTQYF. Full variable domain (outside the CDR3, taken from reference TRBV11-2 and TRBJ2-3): EAGVAQSPRYKIIEKRQSVAFWCNPISGHATLYWYQQILGQGPKLLIQFQNNGVVDDSQLPKDRFSAERLKGVDSTLKIQPAKLEDSAVYLCASSPTSGGWADTQYFGPGTRLTVL.

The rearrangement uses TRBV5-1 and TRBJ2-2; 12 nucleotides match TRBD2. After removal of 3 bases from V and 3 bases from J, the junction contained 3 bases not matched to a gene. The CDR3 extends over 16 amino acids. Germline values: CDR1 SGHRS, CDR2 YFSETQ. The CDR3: CASSSTSGSHTGELFF. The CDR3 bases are TGCGCCAGCAGCTCGACTAGCGGGAGTCACACCGGGGAGCTGTTTTTT.

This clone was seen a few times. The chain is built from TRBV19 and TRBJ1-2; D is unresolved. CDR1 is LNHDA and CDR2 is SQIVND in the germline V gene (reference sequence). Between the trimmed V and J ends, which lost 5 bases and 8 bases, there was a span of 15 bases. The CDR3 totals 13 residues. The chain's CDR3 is CASSSDFGEGYTF. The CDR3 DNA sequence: TGTGCCAGTAGTTCCGATTTCGGGGAGGGCTACACCTTC.

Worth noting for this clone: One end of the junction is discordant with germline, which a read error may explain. CDR3 DNA: TGTGCCGGCAGCTTAAGAGGGACTAGCGGGGGTCGCCGCGGAGATACGCAGTATTTT. Protein: CAGSLRGTSGGRRGDTQYF. The J gene is TRBJ2-3, the V gene TRBV7-6; 14 bases match TRBD2. The V gene's germline CDR1 is SGHVS and CDR2 FNYEAQ. The CDR3 consists of 19 residues.

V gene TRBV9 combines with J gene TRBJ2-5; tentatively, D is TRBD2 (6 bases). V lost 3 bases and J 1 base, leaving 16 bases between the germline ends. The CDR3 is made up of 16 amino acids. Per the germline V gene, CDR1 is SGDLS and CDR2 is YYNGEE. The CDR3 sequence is CASSAQPGLSQETQYF. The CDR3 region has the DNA TGTGCCAGCAGCGCCCAGCCGGGACTGAGCCAAGAGACCCAGTACTTC.

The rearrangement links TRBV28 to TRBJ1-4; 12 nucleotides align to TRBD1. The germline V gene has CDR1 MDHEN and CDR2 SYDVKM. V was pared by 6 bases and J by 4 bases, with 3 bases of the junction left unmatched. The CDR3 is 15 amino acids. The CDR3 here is CASRGQGAGNEKLFF. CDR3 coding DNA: TGTGCCAGCAGGGGACAGGGGGCAGGTAATGAAAAACTGTTTTTT.

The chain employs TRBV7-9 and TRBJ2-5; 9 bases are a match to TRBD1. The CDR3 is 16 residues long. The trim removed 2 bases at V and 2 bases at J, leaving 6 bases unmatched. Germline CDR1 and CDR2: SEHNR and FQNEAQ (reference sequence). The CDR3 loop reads CASSLYSGTGQETQYF. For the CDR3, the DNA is TGTGCCAGCAGCTTATATTCCGGGACAGGGCAAGAGACCCAGTACTTC.

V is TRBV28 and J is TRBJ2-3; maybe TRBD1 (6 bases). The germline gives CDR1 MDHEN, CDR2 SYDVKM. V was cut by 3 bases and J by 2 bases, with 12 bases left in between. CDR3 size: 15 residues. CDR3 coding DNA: TGTGCCAGCAGTTTTAGGGGGAGAGTCACAGATACGCAGTATTTT. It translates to CASSFRGRVTDTQYF.

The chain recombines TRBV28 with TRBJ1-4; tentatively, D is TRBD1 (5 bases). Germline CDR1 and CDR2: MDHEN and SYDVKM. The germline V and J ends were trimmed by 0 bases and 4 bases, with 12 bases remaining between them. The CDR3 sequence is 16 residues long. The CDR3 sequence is CASSLWEQVYNEKLFF. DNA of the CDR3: TGTGCCAGCAGTTTATGGGAACAGGTGTATAATGAAAAACTGTTTTTT.

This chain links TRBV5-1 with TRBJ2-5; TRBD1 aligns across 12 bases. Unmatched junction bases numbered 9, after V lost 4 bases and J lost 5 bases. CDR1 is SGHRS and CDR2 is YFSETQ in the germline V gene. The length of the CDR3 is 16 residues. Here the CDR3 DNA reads TGCGCCAGCAGCCCCTCCGGGACAGGGGGCTTGGAGACCCAGTACTTC. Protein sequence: CASSPSGTGGLETQYF.